This TCR beta chain derives from a study of OX40 agonist ivuxolimab in advanced cancers. Study-wide background: Patients were about 83% male with ages roughly 20 to 90, mean 60.

Trimming removed 6 bases at V and 5 bases at J, with 13 bases between. CDR1 and CDR2 (germline): SGHNT, YENEEA. This CDR3 has 13 residues. Profiled with immunoSEQ multiplex PCR; TCRdb holds only in-frame clones, not every one. The sample lists 60,000 to 85,000 clones, 94% occurring once. The chain uses TRBV11-3 and TRBJ1-1; D call uncertain. The input for sequencing was CD4+ or CD8+ T cells sorted from blood, taken in a trial of the OX40 agonist ivuxolimab. The sequence was obtained from an adult with an advanced solid tumor such as melanoma, head and neck, liver or kidney cancer. The CDR3 sequence: CASSWVPGTEAFF. CDR3 nucleotides: TGTGCCAGCAGTTGGGTCCCGGGGACTGAAGCTTTCTTT.